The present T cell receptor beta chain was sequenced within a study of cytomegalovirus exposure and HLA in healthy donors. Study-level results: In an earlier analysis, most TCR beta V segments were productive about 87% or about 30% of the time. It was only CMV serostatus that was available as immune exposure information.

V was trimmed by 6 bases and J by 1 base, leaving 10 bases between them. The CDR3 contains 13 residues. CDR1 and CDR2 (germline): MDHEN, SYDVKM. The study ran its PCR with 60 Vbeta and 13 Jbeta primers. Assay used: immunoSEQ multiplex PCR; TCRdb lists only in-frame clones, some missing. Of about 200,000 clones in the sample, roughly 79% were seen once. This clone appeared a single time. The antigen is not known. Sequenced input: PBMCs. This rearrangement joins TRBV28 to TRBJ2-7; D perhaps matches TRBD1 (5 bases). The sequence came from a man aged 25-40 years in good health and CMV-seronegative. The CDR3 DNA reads TGTGCCAGCAGAGCCGACAGATCCTACGAGCAGTACTTC. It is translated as CASRADRSYEQYF.